Listed below are T cell receptor beta chains from one sample, sequenced in a study of graft-versus-host responses after intestinal transplantation. This table comes from immunoSEQ multiplex PCR, and its TCRdb copy is limited to in-frame clones, with some not included. The sample yields 4,000 to 6,000 clones, 25% seen once. This specimen was alloreactive CD4+ T cells from a mixed lymphocyte reaction culture, taken before transplantation. The receptors originated from a human patient who was an organ donor for intestinal transplantation. CDR3s leave out the opening cysteine and the closing phenylalanine or tryptophan. The order of the fields is clone size, V gene, J gene, CDR3 protein. The size field is filled for only some rows; it gives once, few, many or a size class.

>NA|TRBV7-9|TRBJ1-2
ASSPWTGLYYGYT
>medium-sized|TRBV7-9|TRBJ1-4
ASSGWRGYNEKLF
>medium-sized|TRBV5-8|TRBJ2-5
ASSLGQQIQETQY
>NA|TRBV9|TRBJ2-1
ASSVVTSKVNEQF
>NA|TRBV5-1|TRBJ2-5
ASSYPGEPQETQY
>NA|TRBV19|TRBJ1-5
ASRIRDNPGGANQPQH
>few|TRBV6-1|TRBJ1-3
ASKTGTISGNTIY
>NA|TRBV18|TRBJ1-2
ASSRYRITNYGYT
>NA|TRBV6-1|TRBJ2-1
ASSPGLAGRNEQF
>NA|TRBV28|TRBJ2-5
ASSFEWTGDRETQY
>few|TRBV7-8|TRBJ1-1
ASSPGTGGRAF
>few|TRBV10-1|TRBJ2-2
APQGTSGANTGELF
>NA|TRBV30|TRBJ2-7
ASSRGNLYEQY
>few|TRBV30|TRBJ2-7
AWDDRVYEQY
>few|TRBV2|TRBJ1-6
ASKNDWVLTNSPLH
>NA|TRBV29-1|TRBJ2-1
SVGPDRFYNEQF
>NA|TRBV6-6|TRBJ2-7
ASSRTGGEQY
>NA|TRBV28|TRBJ2-7
ASSLTTWGRQY
>few|TRBV5-1|TRBJ1-4
ASSEDRGGVRTNEKLF
>NA|TRBV5-1|TRBJ1-4
ASSLYRGVGEKLF
>once|TRBV4-1|TRBJ2-7
ASSRTPGLGPYEQY
>medium-sized|TRBV5-6|TRBJ1-1
ASSLLTVNTEAF
>medium-sized|TRBV27|TRBJ1-1
ASSFWRHLEAF
>NA|TRBV4-2|TRBJ1-6
ASSQGQGGSPLH
>NA|TRBV6-5|TRBJ1-2
ASSEMAGGYT
>NA|TRBV4-2|TRBJ2-5
ASSQGGLQETQY
>few|TRBV4-1|TRBJ2-6
ASSQPTGGGSSGANVLT